A selection of T cell receptor beta chains follows, all from one sample in a study of human T cells and chemical hapten exposure. TCRdb fed the RACE reads into MiXCR, producing one record per CDR3 protein. The sample consists of around 160,000 distinct CDR3 sequences, around 15% of them appearing once. The sample here was whole blood, taken in connection with sensitization to the hapten diphenylcyclopropenone (DPC). The receptors here all came from a woman aged 25 to 45 with alopecia areata. Some clones in this sample may be carry-over from other donors' samples. The CDR3 runs from the conserved cysteine through the conserved F or W. Fields, in order: V gene, CDR3 length, D gene, J gene, clone size, CDR3 DNA, CDR3 protein. A D gene is named only where the DNA matches it firmly. Clone size is shown for a subset of rows, as once, few, many or a class of expanded clone.

v_call: TRBV12-3/TRBV12-4; cdr3_length: 15; d_call: TRBD1; j_call: TRBJ2-1; clone_size: NA; cdr3_nt: TGTGCCAGCAGTCGAGGACAGGGGACCTACAATGAGCAGTTCTTC; cdr3_aa: CASSRGQGTYNEQFF
v_call: TRBV6-5; cdr3_length: 15; d_call: NA; j_call: TRBJ2-2; clone_size: NA; cdr3_nt: TGTGCCAGCAGTAAGACAGTCTCGAACACCGGGGAGCTGTTTTTT; cdr3_aa: CASSKTVSNTGELFF
v_call: TRBV2; cdr3_length: 14; d_call: TRBD1; j_call: TRBJ2-2; clone_size: many; cdr3_nt: TGTGCCAGCAAGGGACAGTTGAACACCGGGGAGCTGTTTTTT; cdr3_aa: CASKGQLNTGELFF
v_call: TRBV20-1; cdr3_length: 12; d_call: NA; j_call: TRBJ1-1; clone_size: NA; cdr3_nt: TGCAGTGCCCCTGCCTCGAACACTGAAGCTTTCTTT; cdr3_aa: CSAPASNTEAFF
v_call: TRBV29-1; cdr3_length: 13; d_call: NA; j_call: TRBJ1-3; clone_size: NA; cdr3_nt: TGCAGCGCGAGATCCTACGGACGAAACACCATATATTTT; cdr3_aa: CSARSYGRNTIYF
v_call: TRBV7-3; cdr3_length: 13; d_call: NA; j_call: TRBJ2-1; clone_size: few; cdr3_nt: TGTGCCAGCAGCTCCCAGCCCTACAATGAGCAGTTCTTC; cdr3_aa: CASSSQPYNEQFF
v_call: TRBV6-5; cdr3_length: 18; d_call: TRBD1; j_call: TRBJ1-6; clone_size: few; cdr3_nt: TGTGCCAGCAGCCACGACAGGGGTATTAACGCCTATAATTCACCCCTCCACTTT; cdr3_aa: CASSHDRGINAYNSPLHF
v_call: TRBV7-9; cdr3_length: 17; d_call: NA; j_call: TRBJ1-6; clone_size: many; cdr3_nt: TGTGCCAGCAGCTCCACAGAAAACAAACGGTTCAGCCAGAGCCTCCACTTT; cdr3_aa: CASSSTENKRFSQSLHF
v_call: TRBV2; cdr3_length: 12; d_call: NA; j_call: TRBJ2-3; clone_size: NA; cdr3_nt: TGTGCCAGCAGTGAGGGCACAGATACGCAGTATTTT; cdr3_aa: CASSEGTDTQYF
v_call: TRBV7-8; cdr3_length: 17; d_call: NA; j_call: TRBJ2-1; clone_size: NA; cdr3_nt: TGTGCCAGCAGCCGATTTCGTAGCGCCCTAGAGGGGAATGAGCAGTTCTTC; cdr3_aa: CASSRFRSALEGNEQFF
v_call: TRBV12-3/TRBV12-4; cdr3_length: 12; d_call: NA; j_call: TRBJ1-2; clone_size: many; cdr3_nt: TGTGCCAGCAGTTTCGCCAGATATGGCTACACCTTC; cdr3_aa: CASSFARYGYTF
v_call: TRBV12-3/TRBV12-4; cdr3_length: 14; d_call: NA; j_call: TRBJ2-2; clone_size: few; cdr3_nt: TGTGCCAGCGGGCCGGGCCAGTACACCGGGGAGCTGTTTTTT; cdr3_aa: CASGPGQYTGELFF
v_call: TRBV4-2; cdr3_length: 14; d_call: NA; j_call: TRBJ2-1; clone_size: few; cdr3_nt: TGTGCCAGCAGCCAAGGACAATTGAACAATGAGCAGTTCTTC; cdr3_aa: CASSQGQLNNEQFF
v_call: TRBV19; cdr3_length: 14; d_call: TRBD1; j_call: TRBJ2-1; clone_size: NA; cdr3_nt: TGTGCCAGTAGGCTCAGGGGGCCGGGGAATGAGCAGTTCTTC; cdr3_aa: CASRLRGPGNEQFF
v_call: TRBV29-1; cdr3_length: 12; d_call: TRBD1; j_call: TRBJ2-7; clone_size: few; cdr3_nt: TGCAGCGTCAAACAGGGGGCCTACGAGCAGTACTTC; cdr3_aa: CSVKQGAYEQYF
v_call: TRBV7-2; cdr3_length: 15; d_call: NA; j_call: TRBJ1-6; clone_size: NA; cdr3_nt: TGTGCCAGCAGCTTAGGAGGGTCGGCAGGGTCACCCCTCCACTTT; cdr3_aa: CASSLGGSAGSPLHF
v_call: TRBV6-2/TRBV6-3; cdr3_length: 13; d_call: NA; j_call: TRBJ2-7; clone_size: NA; cdr3_nt: TGTGCCAGCAGTTTTGGGCCTTCCTACGAGCAGTACTTC; cdr3_aa: CASSFGPSYEQYF
v_call: TRBV3-1; cdr3_length: 14; d_call: NA; j_call: TRBJ2-7; clone_size: NA; cdr3_nt: TGTGCCAGCAGCCAAGCACAAAGTAGGAACGAGCAGTACTTC; cdr3_aa: CASSQAQSRNEQYF
v_call: TRBV19; cdr3_length: 17; d_call: NA; j_call: TRBJ1-6; clone_size: NA; cdr3_nt: TGTGCCAGTAGTCCTCGGAGTAGGGGGTTGTATAATTCACCCCTCCACTTT; cdr3_aa: CASSPRSRGLYNSPLHF
v_call: TRBV11-2; cdr3_length: 15; d_call: NA; j_call: TRBJ2-5; clone_size: few; cdr3_nt: TGTGCCAGCAGCGACCAGACCCATTATGTGGAGACCCAGTACTTC; cdr3_aa: CASSDQTHYVETQYF
v_call: TRBV28; cdr3_length: 15; d_call: NA; j_call: TRBJ2-1; clone_size: few; cdr3_nt: TGTGCCAGCAGTTTTGGGGGACCGCCACGCAATGAGCAGTTCTTC; cdr3_aa: CASSFGGPPRNEQFF
v_call: TRBV20-1; cdr3_length: 15; d_call: NA; j_call: TRBJ2-1; clone_size: NA; cdr3_nt: TGCAGTGCTAGAGAAATGGCGGGGGCATACAATGAGCAGTTCTTC; cdr3_aa: CSAREMAGAYNEQFF
v_call: TRBV11-2; cdr3_length: 14; d_call: NA; j_call: TRBJ1-6; clone_size: many; cdr3_nt: TGTGCCAGCAGCTTCAACTCCTATAATTCACCCCTCCACTTT; cdr3_aa: CASSFNSYNSPLHF
v_call: TRBV29-1; cdr3_length: 14; d_call: TRBD1; j_call: TRBJ1-4; clone_size: NA; cdr3_nt: TGCAGCGTTGAACGGGCAGGGGGAGGTGAAAAACTGTTTTTT; cdr3_aa: CSVERAGGGEKLFF
v_call: TRBV28; cdr3_length: 13; d_call: TRBD1; j_call: TRBJ2-7; clone_size: NA; cdr3_nt: TGTGCCAGCAGAACAGGGGGTTATGGCGAGCAGTACTTC; cdr3_aa: CASRTGGYGEQYF
v_call: TRBV20-1; cdr3_length: 15; d_call: TRBD2; j_call: TRBJ2-4; clone_size: NA; cdr3_nt: TGCAGTGCCCCTTTAGCGGGAGCGGCCAAAAACATTCAGTACTTC; cdr3_aa: CSAPLAGAAKNIQYF
v_call: TRBV5-1; cdr3_length: 15; d_call: TRBD1; j_call: TRBJ1-1; clone_size: many; cdr3_nt: TGCGCCAGCAGCTCCAGTTGGACAGGGGGCACTGAAGCTTTCTTT; cdr3_aa: CASSSSWTGGTEAFF
v_call: TRBV29-1; cdr3_length: 15; d_call: TRBD1; j_call: TRBJ2-1; clone_size: NA; cdr3_nt: TGCAGCGTCTCCCACCCGGGACAGGCGGACAATGAGCAGTTCTTC; cdr3_aa: CSVSHPGQADNEQFF
v_call: TRBV10-3; cdr3_length: 13; d_call: NA; j_call: TRBJ1-1; clone_size: NA; cdr3_nt: TGTGCCATCAGTGACGTTTTGAACACTGAAGCTTTCTTT; cdr3_aa: CAISDVLNTEAFF
v_call: TRBV2; cdr3_length: 13; d_call: NA; j_call: TRBJ2-2; clone_size: few; cdr3_nt: TGTGCCAGCAGTGGCAGATACACCGGGGAGCTGTTTTTT; cdr3_aa: CASSGRYTGELFF
v_call: TRBV7-8; cdr3_length: 15; d_call: NA; j_call: TRBJ2-5; clone_size: few; cdr3_nt: TGTGCCAGCAGCCCCCGACAGGTTATCCAAGAGACCCAGTACTTC; cdr3_aa: CASSPRQVIQETQYF
v_call: TRBV11-1; cdr3_length: 13; d_call: NA; j_call: TRBJ2-3; clone_size: NA; cdr3_nt: TGTGCCAGCAGCTTGTCGGTAACAGATACGCAGTATTTT; cdr3_aa: CASSLSVTDTQYF
v_call: TRBV20-1; cdr3_length: 15; d_call: NA; j_call: TRBJ1-5; clone_size: many; cdr3_nt: TGCAGTGCTAGAGATTTCGGGATAGGCAATCAGCCCCAGCATTTT; cdr3_aa: CSARDFGIGNQPQHF
v_call: TRBV28; cdr3_length: 13; d_call: NA; j_call: TRBJ1-2; clone_size: NA; cdr3_nt: TGTGGGACTCGGGAGTTAGCTAACTATGGCTACACCTTC; cdr3_aa: CGTRELANYGYTF
v_call: TRBV6-2/TRBV6-3; cdr3_length: 13; d_call: NA; j_call: TRBJ1-1; clone_size: NA; cdr3_nt: TGTGCCAGCAAGGACAATGGGAACACTGAAGCTTTCTTT; cdr3_aa: CASKDNGNTEAFF
v_call: TRBV6-5; cdr3_length: 13; d_call: NA; j_call: TRBJ1-2; clone_size: NA; cdr3_nt: TGTGCCAGCAGATTCGACGGGAACTATGGCTACACCTTC; cdr3_aa: CASRFDGNYGYTF
v_call: TRBV7-2; cdr3_length: 17; d_call: TRBD2; j_call: TRBJ2-3; clone_size: NA; cdr3_nt: TGTGCCAGCAGCCCAAATAGCGGGGGGGCCAGTCAAGATACGCAGTATTTT; cdr3_aa: CASSPNSGGASQDTQYF
v_call: TRBV12-3/TRBV12-4; cdr3_length: 16; d_call: TRBD2; j_call: TRBJ2-3; clone_size: NA; cdr3_nt: TGTGCCAGCAGAGTCCAAATGACTAGCGGCACAGATACGCAGTATTTT; cdr3_aa: CASRVQMTSGTDTQYF
v_call: TRBV3-1; cdr3_length: 16; d_call: NA; j_call: TRBJ2-5; clone_size: NA; cdr3_nt: TGTGCCAGCAGCCAATTGGGGGAAAGACGTCAAGAGACCCAGTACTTC; cdr3_aa: CASSQLGERRQETQYF
v_call: TRBV20-1; cdr3_length: 15; d_call: NA; j_call: TRBJ2-2; clone_size: NA; cdr3_nt: TGCAGTGCTAGTAAGGGACCCCGGGACACCGGGGAGCTGTTTTTT; cdr3_aa: CSASKGPRDTGELFF
v_call: TRBV7-2; cdr3_length: 13; d_call: TRBD1; j_call: TRBJ2-2; clone_size: NA; cdr3_nt: TGTGCCACCGGACAGGGGGCTGCCGGGGAGCTGTTTTTT; cdr3_aa: CATGQGAAGELFF
v_call: TRBV11-2; cdr3_length: 14; d_call: NA; j_call: TRBJ2-3; clone_size: few; cdr3_nt: TGTGCCAGCAGCCCTCTAGAGAGCACAGATACGCAGTATTTT; cdr3_aa: CASSPLESTDTQYF
v_call: TRBV7-6; cdr3_length: 13; d_call: NA; j_call: TRBJ1-1; clone_size: few; cdr3_nt: TGTGCCAGCAGCTTAGTGGGGGCAGGAGAAGCTTTCTTT; cdr3_aa: CASSLVGAGEAFF
v_call: TRBV4-2; cdr3_length: 13; d_call: NA; j_call: TRBJ2-1; clone_size: NA; cdr3_nt: TGTGCCAGCAGCGTGAGCCAATACAATGAGCAGTTCTTC; cdr3_aa: CASSVSQYNEQFF
v_call: TRBV27; cdr3_length: 15; d_call: NA; j_call: TRBJ2-7; clone_size: NA; cdr3_nt: TGTGCCAGCAGTTTATCGGGCCACGGGGTCCGCATGCAGTACTTC; cdr3_aa: CASSLSGHGVRMQYF
v_call: TRBV9; cdr3_length: 14; d_call: NA; j_call: TRBJ2-4; clone_size: NA; cdr3_nt: TGTGCCAGCAGCAGACCCGGAGCCAAAAAAATTCAGTACTTC; cdr3_aa: CASSRPGAKKIQYF
v_call: TRBV2; cdr3_length: 15; d_call: TRBD1; j_call: TRBJ2-5; clone_size: NA; cdr3_nt: TGTGCCAGCAGAGCGGACAGGGGGAACGCAGAGACCCAGTACTTC; cdr3_aa: CASRADRGNAETQYF
v_call: TRBV4-1; cdr3_length: 16; d_call: TRBD1; j_call: TRBJ2-3; clone_size: many; cdr3_nt: TGCGCCAGCAGCCATGTGGACAGGGGAAGGACAGATACGCAGTATTTT; cdr3_aa: CASSHVDRGRTDTQYF
v_call: TRBV11-1; cdr3_length: 16; d_call: TRBD2; j_call: TRBJ2-1; clone_size: few; cdr3_nt: TGTGCCAGCAGCCGGGACCGAGCGGGGGCGTACAATGAGCAGTTCTTC; cdr3_aa: CASSRDRAGAYNEQFF
v_call: TRBV9; cdr3_length: 20; d_call: TRBD2; j_call: TRBJ2-2; clone_size: many; cdr3_nt: TGTGCCAGCAGCGTAGTATCCAACAAAGGACTAGCGGGCCTCACCGGGGAGCTGTTTTTT; cdr3_aa: CASSVVSNKGLAGLTGELFF
v_call: TRBV5-1; cdr3_length: 16; d_call: TRBD1; j_call: TRBJ1-6; clone_size: few; cdr3_nt: TGCGCCAGCAGCTTAGGACAGGGCATTAACAGCTCACCCCTCCACTTT; cdr3_aa: CASSLGQGINSSPLHF
v_call: TRBV28; cdr3_length: 14; d_call: NA; j_call: TRBJ2-7; clone_size: few; cdr3_nt: TGTGCCAGCAGTCCCGGGACGGCTGAACGAAAGCAGTACTTC; cdr3_aa: CASSPGTAERKQYF
v_call: TRBV14; cdr3_length: 15; d_call: TRBD1; j_call: TRBJ1-1; clone_size: many; cdr3_nt: TGTGCCAGCAGCCAAAGGACAGGGAGGGACACTGAAGCTTTCTTT; cdr3_aa: CASSQRTGRDTEAFF
v_call: TRBV11-2; cdr3_length: 18; d_call: TRBD2; j_call: TRBJ2-1; clone_size: many; cdr3_nt: TGTGCCAGCAGCACCCGAACGGGACTAGCGGGTCCCTACAATGAGCAGTTCTTC; cdr3_aa: CASSTRTGLAGPYNEQFF
v_call: TRBV12-5; cdr3_length: 14; d_call: NA; j_call: TRBJ1-6; clone_size: NA; cdr3_nt: TGTGCTAGTGCCCGGGTGGGTAAGAATTCACCCCTCCACTTT; cdr3_aa: CASARVGKNSPLHF
v_call: TRBV29-1; cdr3_length: 12; d_call: NA; j_call: TRBJ2-3; clone_size: few; cdr3_nt: TGCAGCGCGGGGGAACTCACAGATACGCAGTATTTT; cdr3_aa: CSAGELTDTQYF
v_call: TRBV24-1; cdr3_length: 16; d_call: NA; j_call: TRBJ2-3; clone_size: few; cdr3_nt: TGTGCCACCAGTGCCCCGGACACCCTTAGCACAGATACGCAGTATTTT; cdr3_aa: CATSAPDTLSTDTQYF
v_call: TRBV28; cdr3_length: 16; d_call: TRBD1; j_call: TRBJ1-5; clone_size: many; cdr3_nt: TGTGCCAGCAGTTTATTGGGACAGGGGGCAAGGCAGCCCCAGCATTTT; cdr3_aa: CASSLLGQGARQPQHF
v_call: TRBV18; cdr3_length: 12; d_call: NA; j_call: TRBJ2-1; clone_size: few; cdr3_nt: TGTGCCAGCTCACCACCACAGAATGAGCAGTTCTTC; cdr3_aa: CASSPPQNEQFF